This record covers a single TCR beta chain. What it binds is unknown. Germline CDR1 is MNHEY and CDR2 is SMNVEV (reference sequence). There are 16 residues in the CDR3. V shed 7 bases and J shed 4 bases, with 21 bases lying between them. Constant-region reverse primers amplified full-length variable regions, followed by semi-nested Nested Universal Primer A PCR. TCRdb itself ran the 5' RACE reads through MiXCR, one entry per CDR3 protein. The sample consists of 5,500 to 6,000 distinct CDR3 sequences, just over 30% of them appearing once. The study's findings and limits: Tumor memory CD4+ T cell TCR gene usage clustered with blood and lymph node memory CD4+ cells and lymph node naive CD4+ cells. Whole repertoires were not studied in the larger cohort, only one V-J beta rearrangement.

This receptor was obtained from a female donor with breast cancer. This sequence joins TRBV27 and TRBJ2-3; D call uncertain. The specimen sequenced was memory CD4+ T cells sorted from a lymph node. Subset: memory CD4+ T cells, CD4+CD45RO+CD25-. The CDR3 spells CASIGRGPPTPDTQYF. The CDR3 DNA reads TGTGCCAGCATAGGGCGCGGCCCACCCACCCCAGATACGCAGTATTTT.